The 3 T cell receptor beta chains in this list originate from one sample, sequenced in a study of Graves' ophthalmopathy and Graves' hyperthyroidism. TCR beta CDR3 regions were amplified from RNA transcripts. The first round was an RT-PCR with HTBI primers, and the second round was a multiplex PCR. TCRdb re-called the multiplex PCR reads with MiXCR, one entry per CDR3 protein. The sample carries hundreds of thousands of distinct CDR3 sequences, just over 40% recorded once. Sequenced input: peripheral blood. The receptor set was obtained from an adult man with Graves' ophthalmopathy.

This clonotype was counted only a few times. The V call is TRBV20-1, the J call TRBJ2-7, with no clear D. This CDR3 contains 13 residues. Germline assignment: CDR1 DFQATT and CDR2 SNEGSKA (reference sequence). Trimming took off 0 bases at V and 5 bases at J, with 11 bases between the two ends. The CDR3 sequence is CSARDNPLNEQYF. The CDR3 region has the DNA TGCAGTGCTAGAGATAATCCCTTGAACGAGCAGTACTTC.

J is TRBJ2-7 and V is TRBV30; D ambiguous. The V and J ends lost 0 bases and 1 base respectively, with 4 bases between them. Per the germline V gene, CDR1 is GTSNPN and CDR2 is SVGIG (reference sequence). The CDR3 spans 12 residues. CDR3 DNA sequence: TGTGCCTGGAGTGTCGGGTCCTACGAGCAGTACTTC. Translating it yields CAWSVGSYEQYF.

CDR3 in amino acids: CASGDRAGYEQYF. The CDR3 DNA follows: TGTGCCAGTGGAGACAGGGCCGGCTACGAGCAGTACTTC. The V call is TRBV19, the J call TRBJ2-7; 7 positions match TRBD1. Trimming cost V 8 bases and J 3 bases; bases outside gene matches: 7. Germline lookup yields CDR1 LNHDA and CDR2 SQIVND (reference sequence). The CDR3 spans 13 residues.